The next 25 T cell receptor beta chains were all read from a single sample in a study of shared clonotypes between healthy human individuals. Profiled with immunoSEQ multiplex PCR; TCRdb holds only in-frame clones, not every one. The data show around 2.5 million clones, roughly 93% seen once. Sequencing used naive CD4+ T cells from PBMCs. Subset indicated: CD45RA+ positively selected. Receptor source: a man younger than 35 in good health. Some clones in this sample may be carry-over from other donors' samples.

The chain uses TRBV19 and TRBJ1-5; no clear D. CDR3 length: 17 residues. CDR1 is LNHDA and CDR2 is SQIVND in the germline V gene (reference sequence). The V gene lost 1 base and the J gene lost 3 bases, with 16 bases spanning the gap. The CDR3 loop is CASSIAGLRPFNQPQHF. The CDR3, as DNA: TGTGCCAGTAGTATAGCGGGTCTCCGGCCCTTCAATCAGCCCCAGCATTTT. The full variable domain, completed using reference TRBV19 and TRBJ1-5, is DGGITQSPKYLFRKEGQNVTLSCEQNLNHDAMYWYRQDPGQGLRLIYYSQIVNDFQKGDIAEGYSVSREKKESFPLTVTSAQKNPTAFYLCASSIAGLRPFNQPQHFGDGTRLSIL.

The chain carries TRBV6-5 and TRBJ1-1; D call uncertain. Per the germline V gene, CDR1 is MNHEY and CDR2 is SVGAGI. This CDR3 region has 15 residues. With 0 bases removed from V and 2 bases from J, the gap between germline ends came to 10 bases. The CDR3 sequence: CASSYSGPRNTEAFF. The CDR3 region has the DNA TGTGCCAGCAGTTACTCCGGGCCGAGAAACACTGAAGCTTTCTTT.

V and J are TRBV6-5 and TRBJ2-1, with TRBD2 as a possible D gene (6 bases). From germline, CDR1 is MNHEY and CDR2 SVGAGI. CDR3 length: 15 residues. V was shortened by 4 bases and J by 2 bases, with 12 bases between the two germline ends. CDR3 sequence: CASSSSRGAYNEQFF. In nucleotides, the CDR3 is TGTGCCAGCAGTTCCTCCCGCGGGGCCTACAATGAGCAGTTCTTC.

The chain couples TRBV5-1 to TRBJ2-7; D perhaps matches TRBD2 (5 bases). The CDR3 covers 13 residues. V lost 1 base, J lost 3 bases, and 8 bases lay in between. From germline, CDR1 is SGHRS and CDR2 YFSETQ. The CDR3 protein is CASSLSAGYEQYF. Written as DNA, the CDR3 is TGCGCCAGCAGCTTGTCGGCGGGCTACGAGCAGTACTTC.

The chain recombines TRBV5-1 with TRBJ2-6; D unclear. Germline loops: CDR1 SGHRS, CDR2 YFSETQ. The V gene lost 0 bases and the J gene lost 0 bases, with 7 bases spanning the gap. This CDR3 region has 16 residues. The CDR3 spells CASSLVWGSGANVLTF. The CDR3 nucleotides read TGCGCCAGCAGCTTGGTTTGGGGCTCTGGGGCCAACGTCCTGACTTTC. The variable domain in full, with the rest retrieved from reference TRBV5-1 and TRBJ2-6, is KAGVTQTPRYLIKTRGQQVTLSCSPISGHRSVSWYQQTPGQGLQFLFEYFSETQRNKGNFPGRFSGRQFSNSRSEMNVSTLELGDSALYLCASSLVWGSGANVLTFGAGSRLTVL.

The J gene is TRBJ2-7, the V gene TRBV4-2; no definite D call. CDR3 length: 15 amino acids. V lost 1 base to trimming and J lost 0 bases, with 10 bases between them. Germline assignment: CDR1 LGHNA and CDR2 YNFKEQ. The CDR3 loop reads CASSQVRDTSYEQYF. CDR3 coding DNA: TGTGCCAGCAGCCAAGTGCGTGATACCTCCTACGAGCAGTACTTC.

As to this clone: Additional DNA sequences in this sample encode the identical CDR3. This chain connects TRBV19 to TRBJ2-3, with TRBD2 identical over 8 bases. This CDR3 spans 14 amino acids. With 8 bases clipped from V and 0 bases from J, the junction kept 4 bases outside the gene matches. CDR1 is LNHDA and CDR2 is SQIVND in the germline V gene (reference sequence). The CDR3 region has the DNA TGTGCCAGTCGGCCGGGAGGGAGCACAGATACGCAGTATTTT. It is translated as CASRPGGSTDTQYF. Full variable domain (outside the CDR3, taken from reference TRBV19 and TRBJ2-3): DGGITQSPKYLFRKEGQNVTLSCEQNLNHDAMYWYRQDPGQGLRLIYYSQIVNDFQKGDIAEGYSVSREKKESFPLTVTSAQKNPTAFYLCASRPGGSTDTQYFGPGTRLTVL.

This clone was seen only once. The CDR3: CASSADPGLALGQYF. For the CDR3, the DNA is TGTGCCAGCAGCGCCGACCCGGGTCTCGCTCTAGGGCAGTACTTC. The chain joins TRBV9 to TRBJ2-7, with D unresolved. Germline values: CDR1 SGDLS, CDR2 YYNGEE. The CDR3 runs 15 residues. Between the trimmed V and J ends, which lost 3 bases and 9 bases, there was a span of 22 bases.

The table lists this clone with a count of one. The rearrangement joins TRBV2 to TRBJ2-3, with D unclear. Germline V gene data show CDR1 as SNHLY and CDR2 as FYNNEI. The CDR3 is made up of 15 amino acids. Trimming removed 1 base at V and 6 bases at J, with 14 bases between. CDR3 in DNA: TGTGCCAGCAGTGAAGATCTACAAGGGTCGGATACGCAGTATTTT. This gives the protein CASSEDLQGSDTQYF.

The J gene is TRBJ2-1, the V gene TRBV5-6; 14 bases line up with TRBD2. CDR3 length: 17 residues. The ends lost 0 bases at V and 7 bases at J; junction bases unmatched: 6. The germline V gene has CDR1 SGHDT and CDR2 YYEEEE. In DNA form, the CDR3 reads TGTGCCAGCAGCTTGGGTGGACTAGCGGGAGGTTATAATGAGCAGTTCTTC. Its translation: CASSLGGLAGGYNEQFF.

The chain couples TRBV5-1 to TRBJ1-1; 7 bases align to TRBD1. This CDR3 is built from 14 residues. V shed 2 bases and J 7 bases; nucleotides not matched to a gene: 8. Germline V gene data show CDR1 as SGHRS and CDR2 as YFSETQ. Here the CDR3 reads CASSFQGTEGEAFF. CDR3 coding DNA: TGCGCCAGCAGCTTTCAGGGGACAGAAGGTGAAGCTTTCTTT.

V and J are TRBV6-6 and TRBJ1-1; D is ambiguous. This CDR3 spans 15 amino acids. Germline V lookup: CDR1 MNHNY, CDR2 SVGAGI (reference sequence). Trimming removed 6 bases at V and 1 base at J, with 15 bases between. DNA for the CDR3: TGTGCCAGCAGCAAATATGGGGAGGCGAACACTGAAGCTTTCTTT. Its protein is CASSKYGEANTEAFF.

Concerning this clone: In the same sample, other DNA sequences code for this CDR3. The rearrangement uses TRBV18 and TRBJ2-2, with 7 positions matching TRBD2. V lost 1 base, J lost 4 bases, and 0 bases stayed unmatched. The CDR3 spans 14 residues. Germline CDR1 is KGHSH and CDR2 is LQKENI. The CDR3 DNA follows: TGTGCCAGCTCACCACGCGGGGGCACCGGGGAGCTGTTTTTT. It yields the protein CASSPRGGTGELFF.

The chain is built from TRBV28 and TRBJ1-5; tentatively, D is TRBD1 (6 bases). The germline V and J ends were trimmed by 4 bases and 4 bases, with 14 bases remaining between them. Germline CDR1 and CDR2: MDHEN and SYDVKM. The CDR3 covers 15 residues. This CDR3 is CASSSPGARNQPQHF. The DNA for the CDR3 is TGTGCCAGCAGTTCCCCGGGGGCGCGGAATCAGCCCCAGCATTTT.

CDR3 sequence (DNA): TGTGCCAGCAGTTTCACGACAGATACGCAGTATTTT. This translates into CASSFTTDTQYF. The chain employs TRBV27 and TRBJ2-3, with unresolved D. The CDR3 runs to 12 residues. Germline V gene lookup returns CDR1 MNHEY and CDR2 SMNVEV (reference sequence). Trimming took off 3 bases at V and 3 bases at J, with 4 bases between the two ends.

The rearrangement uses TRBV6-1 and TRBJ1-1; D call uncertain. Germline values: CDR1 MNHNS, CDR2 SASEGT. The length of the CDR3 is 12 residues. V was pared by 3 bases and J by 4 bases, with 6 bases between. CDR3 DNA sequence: TGTGCCAGCAGTGACCGGATCACTGAAGCTTTCTTT. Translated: CASSDRITEAFF.

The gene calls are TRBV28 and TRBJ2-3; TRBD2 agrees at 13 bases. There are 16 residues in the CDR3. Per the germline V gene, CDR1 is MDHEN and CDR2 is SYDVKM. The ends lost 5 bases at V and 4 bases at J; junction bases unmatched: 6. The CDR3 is CASSPIGTSGADTQYF. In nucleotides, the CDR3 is TGTGCCAGCAGTCCTATTGGGACTAGCGGGGCAGATACGCAGTATTTT.

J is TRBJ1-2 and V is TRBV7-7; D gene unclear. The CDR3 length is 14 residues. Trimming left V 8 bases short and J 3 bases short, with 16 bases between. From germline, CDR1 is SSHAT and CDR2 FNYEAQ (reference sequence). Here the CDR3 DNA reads TGTGCCAGCCGGAAAAGAGGGCAGGACTATGGCTACACCTTC. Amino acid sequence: CASRKRGQDYGYTF.

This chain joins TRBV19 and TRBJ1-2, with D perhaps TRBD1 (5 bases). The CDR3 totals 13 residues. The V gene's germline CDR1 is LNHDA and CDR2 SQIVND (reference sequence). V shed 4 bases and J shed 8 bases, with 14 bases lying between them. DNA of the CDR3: TGTGCCAGTAGTACGGGACCATTGTCGGGCTACACCTTC. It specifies CASSTGPLSGYTF.

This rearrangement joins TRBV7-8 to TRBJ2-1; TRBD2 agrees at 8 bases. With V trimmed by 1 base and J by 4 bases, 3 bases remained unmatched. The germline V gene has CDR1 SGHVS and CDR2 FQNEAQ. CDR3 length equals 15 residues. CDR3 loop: CASSLGLARYNEQFF. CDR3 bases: TGTGCCAGCAGCTTAGGACTAGCGAGGTACAATGAGCAGTTCTTC.

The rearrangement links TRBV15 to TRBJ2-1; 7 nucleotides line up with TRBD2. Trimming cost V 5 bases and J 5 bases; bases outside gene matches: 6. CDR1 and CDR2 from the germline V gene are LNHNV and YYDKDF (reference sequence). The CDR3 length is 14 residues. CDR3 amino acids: CATSRSGGNNEQFF. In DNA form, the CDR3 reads TGTGCCACCAGCCGCTCCGGGGGGAACAATGAGCAGTTCTTC.

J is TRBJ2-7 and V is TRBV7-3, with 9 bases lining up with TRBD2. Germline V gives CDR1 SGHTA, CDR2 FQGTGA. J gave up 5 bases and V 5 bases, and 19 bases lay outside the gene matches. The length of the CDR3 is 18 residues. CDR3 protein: CASSTRQGGRAAMDEQYF. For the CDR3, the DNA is TGTGCCAGCAGCACCAGACAGGGCGGGAGGGCCGCCATGGACGAGCAGTACTTC.

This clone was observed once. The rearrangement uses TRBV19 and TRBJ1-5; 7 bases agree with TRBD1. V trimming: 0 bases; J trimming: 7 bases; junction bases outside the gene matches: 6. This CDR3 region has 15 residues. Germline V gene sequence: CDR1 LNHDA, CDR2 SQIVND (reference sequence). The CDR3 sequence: CASSIDTTGWQPQHF. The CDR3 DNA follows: TGTGCCAGTAGTATAGATACGACAGGGTGGCAGCCCCAGCATTTT.

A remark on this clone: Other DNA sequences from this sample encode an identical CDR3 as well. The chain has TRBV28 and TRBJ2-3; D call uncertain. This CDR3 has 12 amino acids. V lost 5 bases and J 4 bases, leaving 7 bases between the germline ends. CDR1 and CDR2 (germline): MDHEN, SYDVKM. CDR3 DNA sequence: TGTGCCAGCAGTCTTTCCCCAGATACGCAGTATTTT. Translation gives CASSLSPDTQYF.

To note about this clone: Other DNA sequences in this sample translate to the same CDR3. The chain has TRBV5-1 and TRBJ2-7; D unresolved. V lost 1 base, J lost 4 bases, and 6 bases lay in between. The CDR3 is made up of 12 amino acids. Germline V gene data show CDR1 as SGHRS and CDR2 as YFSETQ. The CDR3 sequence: CASSLYSYEQYF. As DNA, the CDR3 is TGCGCCAGCAGCTTGTACTCGTACGAGCAGTACTTC.